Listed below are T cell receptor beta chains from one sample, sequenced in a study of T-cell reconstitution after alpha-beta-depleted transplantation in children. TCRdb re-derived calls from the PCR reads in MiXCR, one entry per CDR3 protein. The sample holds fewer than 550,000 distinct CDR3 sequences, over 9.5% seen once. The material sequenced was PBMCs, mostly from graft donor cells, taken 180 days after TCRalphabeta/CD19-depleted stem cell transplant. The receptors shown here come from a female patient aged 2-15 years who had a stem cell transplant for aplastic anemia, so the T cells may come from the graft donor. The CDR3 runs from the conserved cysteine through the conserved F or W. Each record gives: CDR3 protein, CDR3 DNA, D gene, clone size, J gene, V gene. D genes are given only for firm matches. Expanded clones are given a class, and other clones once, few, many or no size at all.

CDR3aa: CASSKARASGRFDTQYF; CDR3nt: TGTGCCAGCAGCAAAGCTCGGGCTAGCGGGAGGTTCGATACGCAGTATTTT; d_gene: .; abundance: few; j_gene: TRBJ2-3; v_gene: TRBV21-1
CDR3aa: CASSATSGRAGANGLTF; CDR3nt: TGTGCCAGCAGCGCGACTAGCGGGAGGGCTGGGGCCAACGGCCTGACTTTC; d_gene: TRBD2; abundance: .; j_gene: TRBJ2-6; v_gene: TRBV9
CDR3aa: CASSLTGPHNEQFF; CDR3nt: TGCGCCAGCAGCCTGACAGGGCCCCACAATGAGCAGTTCTTC; d_gene: TRBD1; abundance: .; j_gene: TRBJ2-1; v_gene: TRBV5-1
CDR3aa: CSARRGGYYGYTF; CDR3nt: TGCAGTGCTAGACGAGGCGGATACTATGGCTACACCTTC; d_gene: .; abundance: .; j_gene: TRBJ1-2; v_gene: TRBV20-1
CDR3aa: CSGRGVDRDLNYGYTF; CDR3nt: TGCAGCGGGAGGGGGGTTGACAGGGACCTCAACTATGGCTACACCTTC; d_gene: TRBD1; abundance: .; j_gene: TRBJ1-2; v_gene: TRBV29-1
CDR3aa: CASSLGPTYNEQFF; CDR3nt: TGCGCCAGCAGCCTGGGGCCAACCTACAATGAGCAGTTCTTC; d_gene: .; abundance: many; j_gene: TRBJ2-1; v_gene: TRBV5-1
CDR3aa: CASSEWDGRDTGELFF; CDR3nt: TGTGCCAGCAGTGAATGGGACGGGAGGGACACCGGGGAGCTGTTTTTT; d_gene: TRBD2; abundance: .; j_gene: TRBJ2-2; v_gene: TRBV25-1
CDR3aa: CSARGVTEAFF; CDR3nt: TGCAGTGCACGCGGGGTTACTGAAGCTTTCTTT; d_gene: .; abundance: few; j_gene: TRBJ1-1; v_gene: TRBV20-1
CDR3aa: CAISETTSGSRENEQFF; CDR3nt: TGTGCCATCAGCGAAACGACTAGCGGGAGTCGGGAGAATGAGCAGTTCTTC; d_gene: TRBD2; abundance: .; j_gene: TRBJ2-1; v_gene: TRBV10-3
CDR3aa: CASSPPGRPRHEQFF; CDR3nt: TGTGCCAGCTCACCACCGGGGCGACCTAGGCATGAGCAGTTCTTC; d_gene: .; abundance: .; j_gene: TRBJ2-1; v_gene: TRBV18
CDR3aa: CASTTRGLRETQYF; CDR3nt: TGTGCCAGCACCACTCGGGGTCTACGGGAGACCCAGTACTTC; d_gene: .; abundance: .; j_gene: TRBJ2-5; v_gene: TRBV7-2
CDR3aa: CASSLLGGSNQPQHF; CDR3nt: TGTGCCAGCAGTTTATTGGGGGGGAGCAATCAGCCCCAGCATTTT; d_gene: .; abundance: many; j_gene: TRBJ1-5; v_gene: TRBV28
CDR3aa: CSVGGASGRETQYF; CDR3nt: TGCAGCGTTGGCGGGGCTAGCGGCCGGGAGACCCAGTACTTC; d_gene: TRBD2; abundance: .; j_gene: TRBJ2-5; v_gene: TRBV29-1
CDR3aa: CSAAGLPDGYTF; CDR3nt: TGCAGCGCGGCGGGACTCCCAGATGGCTACACCTTC; d_gene: .; abundance: few; j_gene: TRBJ1-2; v_gene: TRBV29-1
CDR3aa: CASSQSPHSHRGNTIYF; CDR3nt: TGTGCCAGCAGCCAAAGCCCCCACAGCCACAGGGGAAACACCATATATTTT; d_gene: .; abundance: .; j_gene: TRBJ1-3; v_gene: TRBV7-2
CDR3aa: CASSKALAGGSSYEQYF; CDR3nt: TGTGCCAGTAGTAAGGCGCTAGCGGGAGGAAGCTCCTACGAGCAGTACTTC; d_gene: TRBD2; abundance: .; j_gene: TRBJ2-7; v_gene: TRBV19
CDR3aa: CASRLNEKLFF; CDR3nt: TGCGCCAGTCGTCTGAATGAAAAACTGTTTTTT; d_gene: .; abundance: many; j_gene: TRBJ1-4; v_gene: TRBV5-1
CDR3aa: CSVEGPSGPGELFF; CDR3nt: TGCAGCGTTGAAGGTCCTAGCGGCCCCGGGGAGCTGTTTTTT; d_gene: TRBD2; abundance: .; j_gene: TRBJ2-2; v_gene: TRBV29-1
CDR3aa: CASSQDWAGGLGEPQHF; CDR3nt: TGCGCCAGCAGCCAAGATTGGGCGGGGGGTCTCGGCGAGCCCCAGCATTTT; d_gene: .; abundance: few; j_gene: TRBJ1-5; v_gene: TRBV4-3
CDR3aa: CASSLRSSGGEETQYF; CDR3nt: TGCGCCAGCAGCTTGAGGTCGTCGGGGGGAGAAGAGACCCAGTACTTC; d_gene: TRBD2; abundance: many; j_gene: TRBJ2-5; v_gene: TRBV5-1
CDR3aa: CASSLEAGPYEQYF; CDR3nt: TGTGCCAGCAGTTTGGAAGCGGGGCCCTACGAGCAGTACTTC; d_gene: TRBD2; abundance: .; j_gene: TRBJ2-7; v_gene: TRBV27
CDR3aa: CASSQGWNNEQFF; CDR3nt: TGCGCCAGCAGCCAAGGCTGGAACAATGAGCAGTTCTTC; d_gene: .; abundance: many; j_gene: TRBJ2-1; v_gene: TRBV4-3